This passage covers 10 T cell receptor beta chains from one sample sequenced in a study of molecular identifiers for immune sequencing clone quantification. TCRdb re-called the PCR reads through MiXCR, storing one row per CDR3 protein. This table has about 640,000 distinct CDR3 sequences, 15% to 20% appearing once. Sequenced material: naive CD8+ T cells from blood, with Jurkat cell RNA spiked in. Subset given: FACS-sorted CD8+CD4-CCR7+CD45RA+ naive T cells. The receptor set was obtained from a human donor in good health. Some libraries in this study had Jurkat cell RNA spiked in.

The chain has TRBV5-1 and TRBJ2-7, with 10 bases identical to TRBD1. Trimming removed 4 bases from V and 3 bases from J; junction bases left unmatched: 10. CDR3 length: 16 residues. Germline loops: CDR1 SGHRS, CDR2 YFSETQ. This chain's CDR3 is CASSPEGTGERYEQYF. As DNA, the CDR3 is TGCGCCAGCAGCCCCGAGGGGACAGGGGAGCGCTACGAGCAGTACTTC.

Notes on this clonotype: One junction end disagrees with the germline gene, perhaps due to a read error. V is TRBV5-4 and J is TRBJ1-1; tentatively, D is TRBD1 (6 bases). This CDR3 is built from 14 residues. The V gene's germline CDR1 is SGHNT and CDR2 YYREEE (reference sequence). The CDR3 protein is CASSAAGGRTEAFF. In DNA form, the CDR3 reads TGCGCCAGCAGTGCGGCCGGGGGCAGGACTGAAGCTTTCTTT. The variable domain in full, with the rest retrieved from reference TRBV5-4 and TRBJ1-1, is ETGVTQSPTHLIKTRGQQVTLRCSSQSGHNTVSWYQQALGQGPQFIFQYYREEENGRGNFPPRFSGLQFPNYSSELNVNALELDDSALYLCASSAAGGRTEAFFGQGTRLTVV.

In the case of this clonotype: A much larger clone differs by one base, so this may be a read error. The chain is built from TRBV2 and TRBJ1-5, with D perhaps TRBD1 (6 bases). From germline, CDR1 is SNHLY and CDR2 FYNNEI. Trimming removed 3 bases at V and 5 bases at J, with 17 bases between. CDR3 length: 16 amino acids. CDR3 in amino acids: CASSDITGSLDQPQHF. The CDR3 DNA is TGTGCCAGCAGTGATATAACAGGGTCGCTGGATCAGCCCCAGCATTTT.

Many counts were recorded for this clonotype. The chain employs TRBV4-1 and TRBJ1-2, with a tentative D call TRBD1 (6 bases). Trimming cost V 1 base and J 4 bases, with 16 bases left between them. The length of the CDR3 is 16 residues. Germline assignment: CDR1 MGHRA and CDR2 YSYEKL. The CDR3 DNA is TGCGCCAGCAGCCAAGTTGCGGGGGGCTCCGGCTATGGCTACACCTTC. Translation: CASSQVAGGSGYGYTF.

Turning to this clonotype: The germline gene is not matched at one end of the junction; a read error may be the cause. The chain links TRBV13 to TRBJ2-5; D may be TRBD1 or TRBD2 (5 bases each). Per germline, CDR1 PRHDT and CDR2 FYEKMQ (reference sequence). The CDR3 spans 13 residues. CDR3 in DNA: TGTGCCAGCGGCTTAGTGGGGGAAGAGACCCAGTACTTC. Translated: CASGLVGEETQYF.

This clonotype turned up a few times. The chain links TRBV10-3 to TRBJ2-7, with a tentative D call TRBD2 (6 bases). Looked up from germline, CDR1 is ENHRY and CDR2 is SYGVKD. V was shortened by 4 bases and J by 1 base, with 11 bases between the two germline ends. This CDR3 region has 14 residues. In nucleotides, the CDR3 is TGTGCCATCAGTGGCGGGGACGGTTCCTACGAGCAGTACTTC. Translation: CAISGGDGSYEQYF.

This clonotype was recorded many times. The J gene is TRBJ2-7, the V gene TRBV4-3; TRBD1 aligns across 9 bases. The germline CDR1 and CDR2 sequences are LGHNA and YSLEER. After removal of 0 bases from V and 3 bases from J, the junction contained 9 bases not matched to a gene. The CDR3 is 17 residues long. CDR3 sequence reads: CASSQDPPTGGIYEQYF. The CDR3 DNA reads as TGCGCCAGCAGCCAAGATCCCCCGACAGGGGGTATCTACGAGCAGTACTTC.

This clonotype was found many times. This chain connects TRBV7-9 to TRBJ1-3; no reliable D call. The V gene's germline CDR1 is SEHNR and CDR2 FQNEAQ (reference sequence). The CDR3 contains 16 residues. Trimming removed 4 bases at V and 2 bases at J, with 15 bases between. The CDR3 region has the DNA TGTGCCAGCAGCTCCAGCCCCTCCGGGGCTGGAAACACCATATATTTT. Its protein product is CASSSSPSGAGNTIYF. Filled out from reference TRBV7-9 and TRBJ1-3, the complete variable domain reads DTGVSQNPRHKITKRGQNVTFRCDPISEHNRLYWYRQTLGQGPEFLTYFQNEAQLEKSRLLSDRFSAERPKGSFSTLEIQRTEQGDSAMYLCASSSSPSGAGNTIYFGEGSWLTVV.

The V gene is TRBV6-1, the J gene TRBJ2-2, with D uncertain. Trimming pared 2 bases from V and 0 bases from J, leaving 7 bases between. This CDR3 region has 15 residues. Germline loops: CDR1 MNHNS, CDR2 SASEGT. The CDR3 spells CASSEYTANTGELFF. In DNA form, the CDR3 reads TGTGCCAGCAGTGAATACACAGCGAACACCGGGGAGCTGTTTTTT.

This clonotype was detected ten times or more. This chain joins TRBV19 and TRBJ2-3; D unclear. From germline, CDR1 is LNHDA and CDR2 SQIVND (reference sequence). V lost 2 bases and J lost 0, with 12 bases in between. The CDR3 length is 16 residues. The CDR3 bases are TGTGCCAGTAGTATAAGCATATCAGCTAGCACAGATACGCAGTATTTT. Translated, it gives CASSISISASTDTQYF.